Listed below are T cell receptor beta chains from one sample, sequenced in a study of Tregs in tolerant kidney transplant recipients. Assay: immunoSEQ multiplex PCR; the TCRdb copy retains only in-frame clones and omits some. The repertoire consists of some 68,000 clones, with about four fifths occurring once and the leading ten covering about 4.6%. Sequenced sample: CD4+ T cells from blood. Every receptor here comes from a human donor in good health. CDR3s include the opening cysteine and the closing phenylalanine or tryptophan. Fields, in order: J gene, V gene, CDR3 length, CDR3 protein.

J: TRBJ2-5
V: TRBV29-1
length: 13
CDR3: CSVEAPAPLTQYF

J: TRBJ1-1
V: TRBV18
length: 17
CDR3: CASSPYQVAETNTEAFF

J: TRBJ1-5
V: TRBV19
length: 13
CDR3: CASSRETPRPQHF

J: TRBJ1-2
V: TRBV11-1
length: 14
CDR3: CASSLNWGYESYTF

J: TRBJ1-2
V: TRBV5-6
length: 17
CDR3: CASSGISGTPLIYGYTF

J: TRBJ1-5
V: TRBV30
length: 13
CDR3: CAWSRYSNQPQHF

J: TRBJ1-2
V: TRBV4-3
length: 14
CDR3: CASSQGQGVYGYTF

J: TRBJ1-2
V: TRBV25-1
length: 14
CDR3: CASSGGTDYYGYTF

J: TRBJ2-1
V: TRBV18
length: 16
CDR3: CASSLPLGQLYNEQFF

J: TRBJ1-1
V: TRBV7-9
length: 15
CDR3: CASSPSLGRETEAFF

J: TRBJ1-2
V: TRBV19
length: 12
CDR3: CASSRTALGYTF

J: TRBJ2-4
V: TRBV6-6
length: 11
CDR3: CASSYQGTQYF

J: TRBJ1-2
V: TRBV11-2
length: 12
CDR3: CASSSTGSGYTF

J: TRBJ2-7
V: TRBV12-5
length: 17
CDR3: CASGLPTGLGSSYEQYF

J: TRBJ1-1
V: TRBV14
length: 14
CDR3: CASSQKGINTEAFF

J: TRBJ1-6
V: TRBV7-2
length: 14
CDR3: CASSLGQFNSPLHF

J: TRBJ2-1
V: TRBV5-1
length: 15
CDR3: CASSFNSGTDNEQFF

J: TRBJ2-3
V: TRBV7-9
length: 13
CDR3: CASSLGLADTQYF

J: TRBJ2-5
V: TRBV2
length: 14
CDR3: CASRGDGGQETQYF

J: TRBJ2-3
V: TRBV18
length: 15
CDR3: CASSPQQQGRDTQYF

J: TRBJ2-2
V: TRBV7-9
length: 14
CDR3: CASLTSGSIGELFF

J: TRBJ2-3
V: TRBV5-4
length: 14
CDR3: CASSTPDATDTQYF

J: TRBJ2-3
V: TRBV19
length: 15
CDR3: CASSITLSGTDTQYF

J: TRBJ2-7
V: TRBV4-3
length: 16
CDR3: CASSQVLRQGGHEQYF

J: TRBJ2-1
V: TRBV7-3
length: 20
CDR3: CASSLNRRATGVSSYNEQFF

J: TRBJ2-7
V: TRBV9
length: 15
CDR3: CASSVEASGGREQYF

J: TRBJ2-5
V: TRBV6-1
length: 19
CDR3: CASSGPPRDRDKKGETQYF

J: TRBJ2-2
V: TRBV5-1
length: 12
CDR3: CASSPHTGELFF

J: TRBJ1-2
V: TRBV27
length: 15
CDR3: CASSELPPRVGGYTF

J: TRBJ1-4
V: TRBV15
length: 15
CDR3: CATSRTGQINEKLFF

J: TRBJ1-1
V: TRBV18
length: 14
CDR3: CASSPSIVGNEAFF

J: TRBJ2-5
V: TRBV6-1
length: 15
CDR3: CASSGEGIPQETQYF

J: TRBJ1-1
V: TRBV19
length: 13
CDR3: CASTAGRVTEAFF

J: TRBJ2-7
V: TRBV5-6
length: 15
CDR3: CASSPGTGGRDEQYF

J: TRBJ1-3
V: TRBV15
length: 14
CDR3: CATAIQRAGNTIYF

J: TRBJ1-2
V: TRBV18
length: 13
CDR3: CASSPTEDYGYTF

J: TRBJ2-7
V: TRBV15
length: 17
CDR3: CATSRGAGDPFGHEQYF

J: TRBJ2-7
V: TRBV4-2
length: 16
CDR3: CASSPAPQGTSYEQYF

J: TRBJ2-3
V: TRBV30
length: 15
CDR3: CAWRGSRDRKDTQYF